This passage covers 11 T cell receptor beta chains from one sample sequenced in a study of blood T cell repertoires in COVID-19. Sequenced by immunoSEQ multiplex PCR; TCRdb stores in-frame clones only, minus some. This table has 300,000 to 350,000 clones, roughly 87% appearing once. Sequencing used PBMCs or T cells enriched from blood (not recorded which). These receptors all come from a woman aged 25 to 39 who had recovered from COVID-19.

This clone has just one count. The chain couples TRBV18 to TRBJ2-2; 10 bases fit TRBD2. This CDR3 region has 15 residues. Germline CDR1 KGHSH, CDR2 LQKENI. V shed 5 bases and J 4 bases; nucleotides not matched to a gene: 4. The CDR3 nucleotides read TGTGCCAGCTCAGAGGCTAGCGGGGGCACCGGGGAGCTGTTTTTT. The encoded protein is CASSEASGGTGELFF.

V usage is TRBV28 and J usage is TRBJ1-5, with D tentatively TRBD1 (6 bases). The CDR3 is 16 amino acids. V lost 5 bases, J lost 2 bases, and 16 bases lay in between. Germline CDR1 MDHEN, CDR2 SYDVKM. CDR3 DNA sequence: TGTGCCAGCAGTCCCACGTTGGGGGCTGGCAATCAGCCCCAGCATTTT. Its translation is CASSPTLGAGNQPQHF.

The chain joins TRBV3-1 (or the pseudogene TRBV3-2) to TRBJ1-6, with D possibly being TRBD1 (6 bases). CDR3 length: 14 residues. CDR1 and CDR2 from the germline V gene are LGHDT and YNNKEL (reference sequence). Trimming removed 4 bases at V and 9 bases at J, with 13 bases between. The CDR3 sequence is CASSLVTGFSPLHF. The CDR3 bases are TGTGCCAGCAGCCTTGTTACAGGGTTTTCACCCCTCCACTTT.

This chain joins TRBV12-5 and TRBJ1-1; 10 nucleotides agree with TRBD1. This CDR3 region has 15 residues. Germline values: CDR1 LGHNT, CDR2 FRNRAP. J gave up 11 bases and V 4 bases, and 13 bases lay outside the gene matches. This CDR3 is CASGSLGDRGVTAFF. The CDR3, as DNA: TGTGCTAGTGGTTCCCTCGGGGACAGGGGAGTAACGGCTTTCTTT.

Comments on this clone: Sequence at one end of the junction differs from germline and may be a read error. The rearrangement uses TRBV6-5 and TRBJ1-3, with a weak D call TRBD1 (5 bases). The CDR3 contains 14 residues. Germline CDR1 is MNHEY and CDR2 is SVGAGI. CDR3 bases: TGTGCCAGCAAGGAACAGGTCTCTGGAGACACCATATATTTT. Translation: CASKEQVSGDTIYF.

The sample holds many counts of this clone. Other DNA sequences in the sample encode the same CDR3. The CDR3 DNA reads TGTGCCATCAGTGAGGGACAGGGATTTTCACCCCTCCACTTT. Protein sequence: CAISEGQGFSPLHF. V gene TRBV10-3 combines with J gene TRBJ1-6; 8 bases fit TRBD1. Per germline, CDR1 ENHRY and CDR2 SYGVKD. The CDR3 sequence is 14 residues long. V shed 2 bases, J shed 9 bases, and the junction held 3 bases outside the gene matches.

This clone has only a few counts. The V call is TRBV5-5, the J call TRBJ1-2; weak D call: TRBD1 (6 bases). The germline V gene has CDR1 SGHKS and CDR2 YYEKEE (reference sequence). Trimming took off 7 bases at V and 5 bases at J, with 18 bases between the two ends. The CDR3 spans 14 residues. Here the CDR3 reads CASLPGGGPYGYTF. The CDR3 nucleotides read TGTGCCAGCCTCCCGGGGGGCGGCCCTTATGGCTACACCTTC.

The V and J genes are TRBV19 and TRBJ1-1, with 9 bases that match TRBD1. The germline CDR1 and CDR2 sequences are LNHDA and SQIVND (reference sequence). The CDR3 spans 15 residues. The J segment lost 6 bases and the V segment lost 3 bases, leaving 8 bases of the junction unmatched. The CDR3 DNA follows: TGTGCCAGTAGTATTCCGGGACAGGGCGGGGCTGAAGCTTTCTTT. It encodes CASSIPGQGGAEAFF.

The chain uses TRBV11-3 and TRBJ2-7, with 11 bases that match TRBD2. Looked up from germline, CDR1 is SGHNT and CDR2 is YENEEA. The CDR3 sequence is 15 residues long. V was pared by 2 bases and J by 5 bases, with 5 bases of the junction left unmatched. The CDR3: CASSLRLAGLHEQYF. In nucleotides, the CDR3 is TGTGCCAGCAGCTTAAGACTAGCGGGGCTCCACGAGCAGTACTTC.

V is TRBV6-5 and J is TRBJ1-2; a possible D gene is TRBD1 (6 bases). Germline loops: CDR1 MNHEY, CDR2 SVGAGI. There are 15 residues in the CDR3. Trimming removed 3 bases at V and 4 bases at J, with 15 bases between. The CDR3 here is CASSYRRGSPYGYTF. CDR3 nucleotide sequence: TGTGCCAGCAGTTATCGTAGGGGGTCCCCCTATGGCTACACCTTC.

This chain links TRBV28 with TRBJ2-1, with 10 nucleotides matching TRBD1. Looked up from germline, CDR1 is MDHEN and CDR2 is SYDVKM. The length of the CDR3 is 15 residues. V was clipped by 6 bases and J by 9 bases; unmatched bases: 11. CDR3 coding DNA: TGTGCCAGCAGCTCGTGGGACAGGGGCGACGGTGAGCAGTTCTTC. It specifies CASSSWDRGDGEQFF.